The 2 T cell receptor beta chains below come from one sample, sequenced in a study of blood T cells in healthy people across ages. Primers used in a second PCR of about 7 to 12 cycles were a sample-barcoded 5' primer and a J-beta primer mix. TCRdb called the 5' RACE reads again in MiXCR, with one record for every CDR3 protein. The sample shows some 760,000 distinct CDR3 sequences, around a quarter of them seen only once. The data were also submitted as part of a second study, on T cells of mothers and their children.

Specimen: blood. These receptors all come from a boy aged 10-17 years in good health.

The table lists this clonotype with a few counts. The chain employs TRBV12-3 or TRBV12-4 and TRBJ1-4; the match to TRBD1 covers 10 bases. The CDR3 has 15 amino acids. The J segment lost 7 bases and the V segment lost 7 bases, leaving 9 bases of the junction unmatched. The CDR3 spells CASTPRGQGREKLFF. CDR3 DNA sequence: TGTGCCAGCACCCCACGGGGACAGGGGCGTGAAAAACTGTTTTTT.

This clonotype has only a few counts. This chain links TRBV27 with TRBJ2-7; D is ambiguous. CDR1 is MNHEY and CDR2 is SMNVEV in the germline V gene (reference sequence). This CDR3 has 14 residues. Trimming shortened V by 2 bases and J by 6 bases, and 14 bases separated the two germline ends. In DNA form, the CDR3 reads TGTGCCAGCAGTTTAATCGGCGGCGGAACCGAGCAGTACTTC. Translated, it gives CASSLIGGGTEQYF.